Below are 23 T cell receptor beta chains sequenced from a single sample in a study of T cells in Graves' hyperthyroidism and ophthalmopathy. Amplified TCR beta CDR3 regions derived from RNA transcripts. HTBI primers were the set used in a first-round RT-PCR of the TCR CDR3. TCRdb reprocessed the multiplex PCR reads with MiXCR, giving one entry per CDR3 protein. The data hold approximately 300,000 distinct CDR3 sequences, with about 19% observed a single time. The sequencing input was blood. The receptors were sampled from a middle-aged man with Graves' ophthalmopathy.

Note on this clonotype: The junction departs from germline at one end; a sequencing error may be responsible. The rearrangement uses TRBV6-2 or TRBV6-3 and TRBJ1-5, with 7 bases identical to TRBD1. Per the germline V gene, CDR1 is MNHEY and CDR2 is SVGEGT. The CDR3 runs 14 residues. The CDR3 protein is CATSGTDSKQPQHF. The DNA of the CDR3 is TGTGCCACCTCCGGGACAGATAGCAAGCAGCCCCAGCATTTT.

This clonotype has a count of ten or more. The rearrangement links TRBV28 to TRBJ2-1, with D perhaps assigned TRBD1 or TRBD2 (7 bases each). In germline, CDR1 is MDHEN, CDR2 SYDVKM. The CDR3 has 15 amino acids. V dropped 1 base and J dropped 9 bases, with 16 bases sitting between them. Here the CDR3 reads CASSLSGTRGGEQFF. Here the CDR3 DNA reads TGTGCCAGCAGTTTATCGGGGACCAGGGGGGGTGAGCAGTTCTTC. The complete variable domain, with remaining parts taken from reference TRBV28 and TRBJ2-1, reads DVKVTQSSRYLVKRTGEKVFLECVQDMDHENMFWYRQDPGLGLRLIYFSYDVKMKEKGDIPEGYSVSREKKERFSLILESASTNQTSMYLCASSLSGTRGGEQFFGPGTRLTVL.

This clonotype was observed many times. The chain employs TRBV2 and TRBJ1-1; D gene uncertain. With 5 bases removed from V and 8 bases from J, the gap between germline ends came to 18 bases. CDR1 and CDR2 from the germline V gene are SNHLY and FYNNEI. CDR3 length: 14 amino acids. The CDR3, as DNA: TGTGCCAGCAGTAATAAAGTCGGAGGGCTAGAAGCTTTCTTT. Translated, it gives CASSNKVGGLEAFF.

This clonotype was recorded many times. The J gene is TRBJ2-1, the V gene TRBV29-1, with TRBD2 matching 9 bases. Germline lookup yields CDR1 SQVTM and CDR2 ANQGSEA. J lost 6 bases, V lost 3 bases, and 9 bases had no gene match. The CDR3 runs to 15 residues. The CDR3 region is CSVDRVAGGFNEQFF. The CDR3 coding sequence is TGCAGCGTTGACAGGGTGGCGGGAGGGTTCAATGAGCAGTTCTTC.

This clonotype was observed many times. The chain joins TRBV2 to TRBJ2-5, with D possibly TRBD2 on 5 matching bases. Germline lookup yields CDR1 SNHLY and CDR2 FYNNEI. The CDR3 has 14 amino acids. V was cut by 5 bases and J by 4 bases, with 14 bases left in between. The DNA for the CDR3 is TGTGCCAGCAGTACCCTCACGGCGGGAGAGACCCAGTACTTC. Protein: CASSTLTAGETQYF.

This clonotype was picked up a small number of times. The rearrangement joins TRBV20-1 to TRBJ2-1; possibly TRBD2 for D (5 bases). Germline values: CDR1 DFQATT, CDR2 SNEGSKA (reference sequence). The CDR3 totals 13 residues. V was cut by 3 bases and J by 8 bases, with 14 bases left in between. This CDR3 is CSASGLASYEQFF. The DNA for the CDR3 is TGCAGTGCTAGTGGATTGGCTAGCTATGAGCAGTTCTTC.

The rearrangement links TRBV18 to TRBJ2-5, with D possibly matching TRBD2 (6 bases). V lost 3 bases and J lost 5, with 16 bases in between. Germline V gives CDR1 KGHSH, CDR2 LQKENI. CDR3 size: 15 residues. The DNA for the CDR3 is TGTGCCAGCTCACCTCAGGAGGGGAGCAGGGAGACCCAGTACTTC. Translating gives CASSPQEGSRETQYF.

This clonotype appeared many times. This chain uses TRBV28 with TRBJ1-2; 8 nucleotides agree with TRBD1. The CDR3 runs 13 residues. The germline V gene encodes CDR1 MDHEN and CDR2 SYDVKM. V gave up 8 bases and J gave up 7 bases; unmatched junction bases: 9. The chain's CDR3 is CASQGADRPGYTF. The CDR3 DNA reads as TGTGCCAGCCAGGGGGCGGACCGCCCTGGCTACACCTTC.

V is TRBV6-2 or TRBV6-3 and J is TRBJ2-3, with D tentatively TRBD2 (6 bases). V gave up 5 bases and J gave up 4 bases, with 16 bases separating them. In germline, CDR1 is MNHEY, CDR2 SVGEGT. The CDR3 runs 15 residues. The CDR3 DNA reads as TGTGCCAGCAGTATCCTGCGCATAGCGGCAGATACGCAGTATTTT. The encoded protein is CASSILRIAADTQYF.

This clonotype appeared many times. The chain recombines TRBV12-3 or TRBV12-4 with TRBJ2-2; 8 bases are shared with TRBD1. The CDR3 covers 15 residues. Trimming took 4 bases from V and 7 from J; bases not matched to a gene: 8. The CDR3 loop reads CASSSDSGGIGELFF. Written as DNA, the CDR3 is TGTGCCAGCAGTTCCGACTCAGGGGGCATCGGGGAGCTGTTTTTT.

The sample holds many counts of this clonotype. J is TRBJ1-1 and V is TRBV5-1; D is ambiguous. This CDR3 has 14 amino acids. Germline values: CDR1 SGHRS, CDR2 YFSETQ. V was trimmed by 5 bases and J by 1 base, leaving 12 bases between them. CDR3 region: CASSYTQRNTEAFF. The CDR3 coding sequence is TGCGCCAGCAGTTACACTCAGAGGAACACTGAAGCTTTCTTT.

This clonotype was recorded many times. The chain uses TRBV5-1 and TRBJ2-7; no clear D gene. This CDR3 contains 12 residues. Germline V gene sequence: CDR1 SGHRS, CDR2 YFSETQ. Trimming took 3 bases from V and 2 from J, leaving 6 bases between them. The CDR3 spells CASSSNTYEQYF. The CDR3 DNA follows: TGCGCCAGCAGCTCTAATACCTACGAGCAGTACTTC.

This clonotype was detected many times. The V and J genes are TRBV3-1 and TRBJ1-6; 8 bases map to TRBD1. V was clipped by 6 bases and J by 10 bases; unmatched bases: 8. Germline V gives CDR1 LGHDT, CDR2 YNNKEL (reference sequence). This CDR3 contains 14 residues. The CDR3 loop reads CASSLGQGRSPLHF. CDR3 DNA: TGTGCCAGCAGTCTAGGACAGGGTCGATCACCCCTCCACTTT.

This clonotype appeared many times. V is TRBV20-1 and J is TRBJ1-1; unclear D gene. This CDR3 is built from 8 residues. CDR1 is DFQATT and CDR2 is SNEGSKA in the germline V gene (reference sequence). V gave up 8 bases and J gave up 9 bases, with 7 bases separating them. The CDR3 loop is CSTIQAFF. The CDR3 DNA reads TGCAGTACGATTCAAGCTTTCTTT.

The CDR3 bases are TGTGCCAGCAGCGTCTCCTATAATTCACCCCTCCACTTT. Its protein product is CASSVSYNSPLHF. The chain couples TRBV9 to TRBJ1-6; the D is unclear. CDR3 size: 13 residues. Trimming took off 2 bases at V and 0 bases at J, with 0 bases between the two ends. Germline CDR1 reads SGDLS; CDR2 reads YYNGEE.

Ten or more counts support this clonotype. The chain couples TRBV11-2 to TRBJ2-1; D remains unclear. Trimming took 5 bases from V and 5 from J, leaving 16 bases between them. From germline, CDR1 is SGHAT and CDR2 FQNNGV. The CDR3 has 15 amino acids. The CDR3 region has the DNA TGTGCCAGCAGCCGACGGGTTATCCAGAACAATGAGCAGTTCTTC. This translates into CASSRRVIQNNEQFF.

The CDR3 sequence: CASSLDGTGGTDTQYF. The CDR3 DNA follows: TGTGCCAGCAGCTTAGACGGGACAGGGGGCACAGATACGCAGTATTTT. The chain employs TRBV13 and TRBJ2-3, with 10 nucleotides matching TRBD1. Germline CDR1 PRHDT, CDR2 FYEKMQ (reference sequence). With 1 base clipped from V and 1 base from J, the junction kept 2 bases outside the gene matches. The CDR3 runs 16 residues.

The chain links TRBV6-5 to TRBJ2-7, with TRBD2 matching 15 bases. The trim removed 0 bases at V and 3 bases at J, leaving 6 bases unmatched. There are 18 residues in the CDR3. The V gene's germline CDR1 is MNHEY and CDR2 SVGAGI. CDR3 sequence: CASSYSIGLAGGYYEQYF. Written as DNA, the CDR3 is TGTGCCAGCAGTTACTCGATAGGACTAGCGGGAGGGTACTACGAGCAGTACTTC.

This chain uses TRBV29-1 with TRBJ2-3, with 11 bases aligning to TRBD2. Looked up from germline, CDR1 is SQVTM and CDR2 is ANQGSEA. The CDR3 covers 16 residues. Trimming took 5 bases from V and 4 from J; bases not matched to a gene: 11. The CDR3 nucleotides are TGCAGCGTTCTCGTCATAGCGGGAGGGAGAGCAGATACGCAGTATTTT. This codes for CSVLVIAGGRADTQYF.

This clonotype appeared a few times. The chain has TRBV5-6 and TRBJ2-2; TRBD2 matches 9 bases. The CDR3 covers 17 residues. The V segment lost 1 base and the J segment 0 bases; nucleotides outside the gene matches: 4. Looked up from germline, CDR1 is SGHDT and CDR2 is YYEEEE. CDR3 nucleotides: TGTGCCAGCAGCTTGTGGAGACTAGCGGCGAACACCGGGGAGCTGTTTTTT. Translated: CASSLWRLAANTGELFF.

This clonotype turned up a few times. J is TRBJ2-5 and V is TRBV19, with TRBD1 matching 10 bases. J was trimmed by 3 bases and V by 6 bases; bases with no gene match: 13. There are 17 residues in the CDR3. Per germline, CDR1 LNHDA and CDR2 SQIVND (reference sequence). In DNA, the CDR3 is TGTGCCAGTAGAGCCGGGACAGGGGTTTTCGTAGAAGAGACCCAGTACTTC. Its protein is CASRAGTGVFVEETQYF. Combining the CDR3 with reference TRBV19 and TRBJ2-5 gives the whole variable domain DGGITQSPKYLFRKEGQNVTLSCEQNLNHDAMYWYRQDPGQGLRLIYYSQIVNDFQKGDIAEGYSVSREKKESFPLTVTSAQKNPTAFYLCASRAGTGVFVEETQYFGPGTRLLVL.

About this clonotype itself: A junction boundary mismatches the germline segment, possibly from a read error. The chain recombines TRBV12-3 or TRBV12-4 with TRBJ2-3; 13 nucleotides line up with TRBD2. CDR3 length: 16 residues. The CDR3 here is CASSTGTSGTRDTQYF. CDR3 sequence (DNA): TGTGCTAGCAGCACCGGGACTAGCGGGACCAGAGATACGCAGTATTTT.

The chain uses TRBV11-2 and TRBJ2-7; TRBD2 might be the D (6 bases). The germline gives CDR1 SGHAT, CDR2 FQNNGV. The CDR3 length is 13 residues. V lost 4 bases, J lost 3 bases, and 10 bases lay in between. The chain's CDR3 is CASSYEGGYEQYF. The CDR3 DNA follows: TGTGCCAGCAGCTACGAGGGAGGCTACGAGCAGTACTTC.